The 15 T cell receptor beta chains in this list originate from one sample, sequenced in a study of cytomegalovirus exposure and HLA in healthy donors. PCR primers comprised 60 Vbeta and 13 Jbeta primers. TCRdb keeps only in-frame clones here, not all; method: immunoSEQ multiplex PCR. The data contain fewer than 200,000 clones, around 84% of them singletons. Sample: PBMCs. Receptor source: a girl aged 2 to 10 in good health and CMV-seropositive.

The chain employs TRBV7-8 and TRBJ2-3, with 7 nucleotides matching TRBD2. Trimming at V came to 6 bases and at J to 5 bases, leaving 17 bases not matched to a gene. Germline V lookup: CDR1 SGHVS, CDR2 FQNEAQ. CDR3 length: 17 residues. The CDR3: CASSNPWVRAGQDTQYF. Written as DNA, the CDR3 is TGTGCCAGCAGTAACCCTTGGGTTCGAGCGGGGCAAGATACGCAGTATTTT.

This chain links TRBV19 with TRBJ1-1; the D is unclear. Looked up from germline, CDR1 is LNHDA and CDR2 is SQIVND (reference sequence). Trimming pared 5 bases from V and 1 base from J, leaving 8 bases between. The CDR3 is made up of 13 amino acids. CDR3 sequence: CASSGRGNTEAFF. CDR3 DNA: TGTGCCAGTAGTGGACGGGGGAACACTGAAGCTTTCTTT. Variable domain in full (rest from reference TRBV19 and TRBJ1-1): DGGITQSPKYLFRKEGQNVTLSCEQNLNHDAMYWYRQDPGQGLRLIYYSQIVNDFQKGDIAEGYSVSREKKESFPLTVTSAQKNPTAFYLCASSGRGNTEAFFGQGTRLTVV.

The chain carries TRBV27 and TRBJ2-1, with TRBD1 identical over 9 bases. V was pared by 8 bases and J by 4 bases, with 12 bases of the junction left unmatched. Germline V lookup: CDR1 MNHEY, CDR2 SMNVEV (reference sequence). This CDR3 has 16 residues. The CDR3 coding sequence is TGTGCCAGCCGTAATCCTGGACAGGGGACGTACAATGAGCAGTTCTTC. Protein: CASRNPGQGTYNEQFF.

A few counts support this clone. This chain connects TRBV5-1 to TRBJ1-3; D possibly corresponds to TRBD1 (5 bases). Germline loops: CDR1 SGHRS, CDR2 YFSETQ. V lost 2 bases, J lost 8 bases, and 14 bases lay in between. The CDR3 is 14 amino acids. Here the CDR3 DNA reads TGCGCCAGCAGCTTAATGACGTCGGGGGACACCATATATTTT. This codes for CASSLMTSGDTIYF.

With regard to this clone: The junction does not match germline at one end; this may be a read error. The J gene is TRBJ1-4, the V gene TRBV10-1; D uncertain. Germline CDR1 and CDR2: WNHNN and SYGVQD (reference sequence). The CDR3 is made up of 10 amino acids. The CDR3 loop is CASIGERLFF. In nucleotides, the CDR3 is TGCGCCAGCATCGGTGAAAGACTGTTTTTT.

J is TRBJ1-1 and V is TRBV27, with D tentatively TRBD1 (5 bases). The CDR3 extends over 13 amino acids. Trimming took off 2 bases at V and 3 bases at J, with 7 bases between the two ends. Per germline, CDR1 MNHEY and CDR2 SMNVEV (reference sequence). CDR3 in DNA: TGTGCCAGCAGTTTAGGGGCAGACACTGAAGCTTTCTTT. Translated: CASSLGADTEAFF.

This clone has just one count. The rearrangement joins TRBV28 to TRBJ2-7; 7 bases are shared with TRBD1. CDR3 length: 13 amino acids. The ends lost 6 bases at V and 5 bases at J; junction bases unmatched: 7. Germline assignment: CDR1 MDHEN and CDR2 SYDVKM. In DNA form, the CDR3 reads TGTGCCAGCAGCCCGGGGACAGCCGACGAGCAGTACTTC. It codes for CASSPGTADEQYF.

The rearrangement links TRBV4-2 to TRBJ2-5; a weak D match, TRBD2 (5 bases). From germline, CDR1 is LGHNA and CDR2 YNFKEQ. Trimming removed 4 bases from V and 3 bases from J, with 18 bases in between. This CDR3 region has 16 residues. The CDR3 region has the DNA TGTGCCAGCAGCCGTCAACATGGCAGCGGAAAAGAGACCCAGTACTTC. Translation gives CASSRQHGSGKETQYF.

The V gene is TRBV11-3, the J gene TRBJ2-1; D is unclear. The CDR3 runs 14 residues. Looked up from germline, CDR1 is SGHNT and CDR2 is YENEEA. Trimming pared 5 bases from V and 0 bases from J, leaving 8 bases between. The CDR3 DNA sequence: TGTGCCAGCAGCCCGCCGGGCTCCTACAATGAGCAGTTCTTC. Translating gives CASSPPGSYNEQFF.

The J gene is TRBJ2-1, the V gene TRBV4-2; 8 nucleotides match TRBD2. The CDR3 spans 14 residues. Germline V gene data show CDR1 as LGHNA and CDR2 as YNFKEQ. Trimming removed 0 bases from V and 14 bases from J; junction bases left unmatched: 9. The CDR3 sequence is CASSQERREGLKFF. The CDR3 nucleotides read TGTGCCAGCAGCCAAGAAAGACGGGAGGGCCTCAAGTTCTTC.

The V call is TRBV5-1, the J call TRBJ2-5; a possible D gene is TRBD2 (6 bases). The CDR3 runs 14 residues. Germline-derived CDR1 and CDR2 are SGHRS and YFSETQ. Trimming took off 5 bases at V and 4 bases at J, with 15 bases between the two ends. CDR3 residues: CASRTRPTGETQYF. In DNA, the CDR3 is TGCGCCAGCAGGACTAGGCCCACTGGAGAGACCCAGTACTTC.

There are a few counts of this clone. CDR3 amino acids: CASTLQGLSNQPQHF. The DNA of the CDR3 is TGTGCCAGCACTTTACAGGGCCTTAGCAATCAGCCCCAGCATTTT. The V and J genes are TRBV6-1 and TRBJ1-5, with a tentative D call TRBD1 (6 bases). The germline gives CDR1 MNHNS, CDR2 SASEGT. The CDR3 length is 15 residues. The ends were cut back, 7 bases at V and 0 bases at J, with 13 bases in the middle.

This chain connects TRBV2 to TRBJ1-5, with D tentatively TRBD1 (5 bases). CDR3 length: 16 residues. CDR1 SNHLY and CDR2 FYNNEI come from the germline V gene. Trimming pared 2 bases from V and 5 bases from J, leaving 16 bases between. CDR3: CASSEFGGGNYQPQHF. CDR3 coding DNA: TGTGCCAGCAGTGAATTTGGGGGGGGGAATTATCAGCCCCAGCATTTT.

The rearrangement links TRBV6-5 to TRBJ2-5; TRBD1 agrees at 9 bases. This CDR3 is built from 15 residues. V lost 2 bases to trimming and J lost 7 bases; unmatched junction nucleotides: 8. The V gene's germline CDR1 is MNHEY and CDR2 SVGAGI. CDR3 sequence reads: CASSYPDRGRVTQYF. CDR3 nucleotide sequence: TGTGCCAGCAGTTACCCGGACAGGGGAAGGGTGACCCAGTACTTC.

The chain couples TRBV7-9 to TRBJ1-2, with TRBD1 matching over 7 bases. With 5 bases clipped from V and 8 bases from J, the junction kept 8 bases outside the gene matches. The CDR3 loop spans 13 amino acids. Looked up from germline, CDR1 is SEHNR and CDR2 is FQNEAQ (reference sequence). CDR3 residues: CASSRDRVGGYTF. The CDR3 DNA is TGTGCCAGCAGCCGCGACAGGGTGGGAGGCTACACCTTC. Filled out from reference TRBV7-9 and TRBJ1-2, the complete variable domain reads DTGVSQNPRHKITKRGQNVTFRCDPISEHNRLYWYRQTLGQGPEFLTYFQNEAQLEKSRLLSDRFSAERPKGSFSTLEIQRTEQGDSAMYLCASSRDRVGGYTFGSGTRLTVV.